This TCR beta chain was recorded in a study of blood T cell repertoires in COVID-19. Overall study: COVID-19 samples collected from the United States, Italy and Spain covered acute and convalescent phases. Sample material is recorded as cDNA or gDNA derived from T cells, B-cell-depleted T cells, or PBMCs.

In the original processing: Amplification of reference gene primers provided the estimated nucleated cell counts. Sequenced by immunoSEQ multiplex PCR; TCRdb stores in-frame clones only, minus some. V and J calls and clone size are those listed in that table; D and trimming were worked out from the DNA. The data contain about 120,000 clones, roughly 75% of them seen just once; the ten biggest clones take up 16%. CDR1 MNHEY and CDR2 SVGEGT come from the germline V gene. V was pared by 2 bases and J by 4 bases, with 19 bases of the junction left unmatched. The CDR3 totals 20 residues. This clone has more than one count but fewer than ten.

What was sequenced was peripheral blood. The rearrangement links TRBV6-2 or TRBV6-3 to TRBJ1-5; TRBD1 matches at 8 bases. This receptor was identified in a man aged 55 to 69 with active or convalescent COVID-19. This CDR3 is CASSYPSDRGGTKRNQPQHF. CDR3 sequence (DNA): TGTGCCAGCAGTTACCCGAGTGACAGGGGAGGGACGAAGAGGAATCAGCCCCAGCATTTT.